Here is one T cell receptor beta chain with its context. Its antigen remains unknown. The sample belongs to a study of identical twins. Study-level points and caveats: For out-of-frame beta sequences, excess twin sharing was weaker. The abundant beta clonotypes from cord blood had fewer insertions, and memory repertoires had none of this.

TCRdb re-called the 5' RACE reads with MiXCR, one entry per CDR3 protein. The table has 420,000 or so distinct CDR3 sequences, roughly 18% seen once; the top ten hold approximately 12%. The V gene's germline CDR1 is SNHLY and CDR2 FYNNEI. V was shortened by 5 bases and J by 7 bases, with 5 bases between the two germline ends. The CDR3 extends over 10 amino acids. The clonotype was recovered from a man aged 50-60 years in good health. Sample: naive T cells sorted from blood. The V and J genes are TRBV2 and TRBJ2-5; D unclear. This CDR3 reads CASSTSTQYF. CDR3 sequence (DNA): TGTGCCAGCAGTACCTCGACCCAGTACTTC.